Below are 32 T cell receptor beta chains sequenced from a single sample in a study of CD8+CD57+ T cells in acquired aplastic anemia. CDR3 and TCR beta VDJ profiling relied on a genomic DNA template. TCRdb redid the calling of the reads with MiXCR, one entry per CDR3 protein. Altogether a few hundred thousand distinct CDR3 sequences are present, approximately 70% being singletons, with the ten largest covering 3.5% to 4.5%. The sequenced sample was sorted CD4+, CD8+, or CD8+CD57+ T cells (not recorded which) from PBMCs. The receptor set was obtained from a human donor in good health, serving as a control.

The V gene is TRBV29-1, the J gene TRBJ2-3; 8 bases fit TRBD1. The germline V gene has CDR1 SQVTM and CDR2 ANQGSEA. The CDR3 is 14 residues long. Germline trimming cut 3 bases from V and 0 bases from J; bases unmatched to any gene: 2. CDR3 nucleotides: TGCAGCGTTGACGACAGGGGAAGCACAGATACGCAGTATTTT. It specifies CSVDDRGSTDTQYF.

The V and J genes are TRBV20-1 and TRBJ1-1; 7 nucleotides agree with TRBD1. CDR1 is DFQATT, CDR2 SNEGSKA, per germline (reference sequence). The junction had 9 bases not matched to a gene; V was cut back by 6 bases and J by 5 bases. The CDR3 is made up of 13 amino acids. The CDR3 protein is CSAHPVTGTEAFF. The CDR3 DNA sequence: TGCAGTGCGCACCCGGTGACAGGGACTGAAGCTTTCTTT.

Comments on this clonotype: This may stem from a read error, because a much larger clone lies one nucleotide away. This chain uses TRBV7-3 with TRBJ1-5, with 7 bases identical to TRBD1. J lost 4 bases, V lost 6 bases, and 9 bases had no gene match. This CDR3 is built from 15 residues. CDR1 and CDR2 (germline): SGHTA, FQGTGA. The DNA for the CDR3 is TGTGCCAGCAGTTTCCGGACAGGTCAGAATCAGCCCCAGCATTTT. Residues: CASSFRTGQNQPQHF.

This clonotype was seen repeatedly, ten times or more. The chain links TRBV19 to TRBJ1-5, with TRBD1 matching 7 bases. The V gene's germline CDR1 is LNHDA and CDR2 SQIVND (reference sequence). After removal of 3 bases from V and 2 bases from J, the junction contained 16 bases not matched to a gene. CDR3 size: 19 residues. The CDR3 nucleotides read TGTGCCAGTAGTATTTCAGGGGGAAATGGGTTCTCTGGCAATCAGCCCCAGCATTTT. Translation gives CASSISGGNGFSGNQPQHF.

This clonotype was counted once. Mismatch with germline at one junction end may stem from a read error. V and J are TRBV7-9 and TRBJ1-1; TRBD1 might be the D (6 bases). Looked up from germline, CDR1 is SEHNR and CDR2 is FQNEAQ (reference sequence). This CDR3 is 13 amino acids long. DNA for the CDR3: TGTGCCAGCAGCGGCAACAGGGAAGATACCCCTTACTTC. Amino acids: CASSGNREDTPYF.

As concerns this clonotype: A junction boundary mismatches the germline segment, possibly from a read error. The chain employs TRBV10-3 and TRBJ1-1, with TRBD1 as a possible D gene (5 bases). Germline lookup yields CDR1 ENHRY and CDR2 SYGVKD. This CDR3 is built from 14 residues. The DNA of the CDR3 is TGTGCCATGAGTAGAGGGGAGTTTAACAATGAAGCTTTCTTT. Encoded protein: CAMSRGEFNNEAFF.

The V gene is TRBV7-2, the J gene TRBJ2-7; 8 bases fit TRBD2. The CDR3 is 18 amino acids. The V and J ends lost 5 bases and 7 bases, in that order; junction bases with no gene match: 22. CDR1 is SGHTA, CDR2 FQGNSA, per germline. The DNA for the CDR3 is TGTGCCAGCAGCGACTATTCGGGGGGGACCGCTTTCTTTTATGAGCAGTACTTC. Protein: CASSDYSGGTAFFYEQYF.

CDR3 protein: CAISGSGQDGSYEQYF. The CDR3 DNA reads TGTGCCATCAGTGGTTCGGGACAGGACGGGTCCTACGAGCAGTACTTC. The chain carries TRBV10-3 and TRBJ2-7, with 8 bases lining up with TRBD1. The germline V gene has CDR1 ENHRY and CDR2 SYGVKD. Trimming took 4 bases from V and 1 from J; bases not matched to a gene: 9. The CDR3 sequence is 16 residues long.

This clonotype was counted at least ten times. V and J are TRBV6-4 and TRBJ1-1; D unresolved. The V gene's germline CDR1 is MRHNA and CDR2 SNTAGT. The CDR3 contains 14 residues. V was shortened by 6 bases and J by 0 bases, with 11 bases between the two germline ends. The CDR3 region has the DNA TGTGCCAGCAGAGCTTACCCTCTGAACACTGAAGCTTTCTTT. This codes for CASRAYPLNTEAFF.

In the case of this clonotype: The CDR3 does not close with the conserved phenylalanine or tryptophan, likely indicating a read error. Because the CDR3's place on the DNA is in doubt, the DNA is left out and the CDR3 is given as listed by TCRdb. The gene calls are TRBV7-2 and TRBJ2-3; the table's D call of TRBD1 was not tested on the DNA. Germline V lookup: CDR1 SGHTA, CDR2 FQGNSA. The CDR3 is 13 residues long, ends included. This CDR3 reads CASSTRQDGGDGY.

J is TRBJ2-6 and V is TRBV7-2; the D gene could be TRBD1 or TRBD2 (5 bases each). The CDR3 has 16 residues. The germline V and J ends were trimmed by 2 bases and 15 bases, with 23 bases remaining between them. The germline V gene has CDR1 SGHTA and CDR2 FQGNSA. This chain's CDR3 is CASSLTSRTPRGTLTF. In DNA, the CDR3 is TGTGCCAGCAGCTTAACTTCCAGGACGCCGAGGGGCACCCTGACTTTC.

At least ten counts were recorded for this clonotype. The rearrangement links TRBV6-5 to TRBJ1-1; D gene ambiguous. This CDR3 region has 13 residues. CDR1 is MNHEY and CDR2 is SVGAGI in the germline V gene. The V end lost 8 bases, the J end lost 0 bases, and 10 bases lay between the germline ends. CDR3 protein: CASLRTMNTEAFF. The DNA of the CDR3 is TGTGCCAGCCTCAGGACCATGAACACTGAAGCTTTCTTT.

With regard to this clonotype: The junction differs from germline at one of its ends, possibly a read error. This sequence joins TRBV4-3 and TRBJ1-4; D might be TRBD1 (6 bases). Germline CDR1 and CDR2: LGHNA and YSLEER. The CDR3 covers 13 residues. The CDR3: CTSSTGSNEKLFF. CDR3 bases: TGCACCAGCAGTACAGGGTCCAATGAAAAACTGTTTTTT.

This clonotype appeared many times. The rearrangement joins TRBV20-1 to TRBJ1-1; D uncertain. Trimming removed 3 bases from V and 10 bases from J, with 3 bases in between. The CDR3 has 8 amino acids. Germline V gene sequence: CDR1 DFQATT, CDR2 SNEGSKA (reference sequence). The CDR3 DNA follows: TGCAGTGCTAGCTTAGCTTTCTTT. Translation gives CSASLAFF.

The V and J genes are TRBV3-1 and TRBJ1-3; possibly TRBD1 for D (6 bases). CDR1 is LGHDT and CDR2 is YNNKEL in the germline V gene (reference sequence). CDR3 length: 19 amino acids. V shed 0 bases and J shed 3 bases, with 21 bases lying between them. The chain's CDR3 is CASSQDRGKGGRSGNTIYF. The DNA for the CDR3 is TGTGCCAGCAGCCAAGACCGCGGAAAAGGGGGACGAAGTGGAAACACCATATATTTT. The full variable domain, in which reference TRBV3-1 and TRBJ1-3 provide the parts outside the CDR3, is DTAVSQTPKYLVTQMGNDKSIKCEQNLGHDTMYWYKQDSKKFLKIMFSYNNKELIINETVPNRFSPKSPDKAHLNLHINSLELGDSAVYFCASSQDRGKGGRSGNTIYFGEGSWLTVV.

The rearrangement links TRBV5-8 to TRBJ2-3; D may be TRBD1 or TRBD2 (6 bases each). The V end lost 4 bases, the J end lost 7 bases, and 25 bases lay between the germline ends. The CDR3 extends over 17 amino acids. CDR1 SGHTS and CDR2 YDEGEE come from the germline V gene. In DNA, the CDR3 is TGTGCCAGCAGCATGGGCGCGGAGGGGGGCCTCGGGAATACGCAGTATTTT. As protein: CASSMGAEGGLGNTQYF.

The J gene is TRBJ1-2, the V gene TRBV29-1, with 8 bases matching TRBD1. Germline loops: CDR1 SQVTM, CDR2 ANQGSEA. The CDR3 has 22 amino acids. J lost 4 bases, V lost 6 bases, and 34 bases had no gene match. The DNA of the CDR3 is TGCAGCGTGATTGGGCGATGGAGGAGTGACACCGGGACAGGTTTTTCGCCCTATGGCTACACCTTC. It is translated as CSVIGRWRSDTGTGFSPYGYTF. Full variable domain (remainder filled in from reference TRBV29-1 and TRBJ1-2): SAVISQKPSRDICQRGTSLTIQCQVDSQVTMMFWYRQQPGQSLTLIATANQGSEATYESGFVIDKFPISRPNLTFSTLTVSNMSPEDSSIYLCSVIGRWRSDTGTGFSPYGYTFGSGTRLTVV.

With respect to this clonotype: Germline and junction disagree at one end, which may indicate a read error. The chain carries TRBV15 and TRBJ1-5; D remains ambiguous. CDR1 and CDR2 (germline): LNHNV, YYDKDF (reference sequence). The CDR3 runs to 15 residues. Here the CDR3 reads CASSSQRAGTHTQHF. The CDR3 DNA reads as TGTGCCAGCAGCAGCCAGAGAGCGGGCACTCATACCCAGCATTTT.

The chain is built from TRBV20-1 and TRBJ1-6; D gene ambiguous. The CDR3 extends over 15 amino acids. Germline V gives CDR1 DFQATT, CDR2 SNEGSKA (reference sequence). Trimming took 1 base from V and 8 from J, leaving 15 bases between them. CDR3 protein: CSARGSSYGYSPLHF. CDR3 bases: TGCAGTGCTAGAGGTTCAAGCTATGGCTATTCACCCCTCCACTTT.

This chain uses TRBV25-1 with TRBJ1-3, with 7 bases aligning to TRBD1. The CDR3 totals 17 residues. Trimming cost V 2 bases and J 3 bases; bases outside gene matches: 10. Germline V lookup: CDR1 MGHDK, CDR2 SYGVNS. The CDR3 coding sequence is TGTGCCAGCAGTGAAGCCAGGGGGGCAGTTTTTGGAAACACCATATATTTT. Its protein product is CASSEARGAVFGNTIYF. The variable domain in full, with the rest retrieved from reference TRBV25-1 and TRBJ1-3, is EADIYQTPRYLVIGTGKKITLECSQTMGHDKMYWYQQDPGMELHLIHYSYGVNSTEKGDLSSESTVSRIRTEHFPLTLESARPSHTSQYLCASSEARGAVFGNTIYFGEGSWLTVV.

This clonotype was seen only once. At one of its ends the junction is not consistent with the germline gene, which may arise from a read error. J is TRBJ2-5 and V is TRBV15; 9 bases agree with TRBD1. Germline V CDR1 and CDR2: LNHNV, YYDKDF (reference sequence). CDR3 length: 15 amino acids. DNA for the CDR3: TGTGCCACCAGCGGACAGGGACAGGGAGGTGAAAAACAGTTCTTT. This gives the protein CATSGQGQGGEKQFF.

J is TRBJ2-3 and V is TRBV7-9; no clear D gene. Between the trimmed V and J ends, which lost 8 bases and 2 bases, there was a span of 14 bases. The germline gives CDR1 SEHNR, CDR2 FQNEAQ (reference sequence). This CDR3 spans 14 amino acids. The CDR3 sequence is CASRARHDTDTQYF. DNA for the CDR3: TGTGCCAGCCGCGCGCGACATGACACAGATACGCAGTATTTT.

There are many counts of this clonotype. The rearrangement joins TRBV4-1 to TRBJ1-6; possibly TRBD1 for D (6 bases). Germline V gene lookup returns CDR1 MGHRA and CDR2 YSYEKL. V shed 1 base and J shed 10 bases, with 20 bases lying between them. This CDR3 spans 17 amino acids. The CDR3 DNA reads as TGCGCCAGCAGCCAAGGCCCCTCGGGGGGGCCCTTCTCACCCCTCCACTTT. Translating gives CASSQGPSGGPFSPLHF.

CDR3 loop: CATGTGPRETEQYF. The CDR3 DNA is TGCGCCACCGGCACAGGTCCAAGGGAGACCGAGCAGTACTTC. The chain couples TRBV5-1 to TRBJ2-7; D could derive from TRBD1 or TRBD2 (5 bases each). V lost 9 bases and J lost 6, with 22 bases in between. Germline-derived CDR1 and CDR2 are SGHRS and YFSETQ. There are 14 residues in the CDR3.

DNA for the CDR3: TGTGCCAGCAGCCATCCGGGGTCGGGTGAAAAACTGTTTTTT. As protein: CASSHPGSGEKLFF. The V and J genes are TRBV7-6 and TRBJ1-4; unclear D gene. The germline gives CDR1 SGHVS, CDR2 FNYEAQ. The ends were cut back, 5 bases at V and 7 bases at J, with 14 bases in the middle. This CDR3 comprises 14 residues.

The J gene is TRBJ2-5, the V gene TRBV20-1; D tentatively reads TRBD1 or TRBD2 (5 bases each). The germline V gene has CDR1 DFQATT and CDR2 SNEGSKA (reference sequence). V was cut by 4 bases and J by 5 bases, with 14 bases left in between. The CDR3 length is 13 residues. CDR3 region: CSAISGAGETQYF. In DNA form, the CDR3 reads TGCAGTGCTATATCCGGGGCTGGGGAGACCCAGTACTTC.

Note on this clonotype: The CDR3 carries no conserved terminal phenylalanine or tryptophan, so it likely arises from a read error. The limits of the CDR3 on the DNA are not certain, so only TCRdb's listed CDR3 is given. This chain's CDR3 is CASSFNGGPETH. The chain is built from TRBV7-2 and TRBJ2-1; TRBD2 reflects the table's D call only, with no check against the DNA. Germline V gene lookup returns CDR1 SGHTA and CDR2 FQGNSA. Ends included, the CDR3 has 12 residues.

The V call is TRBV2, the J call TRBJ2-1; D may be TRBD1 (6 bases). Judging by the DNA end, TRBJ1-1 fits better; the J call may be wrong. This CDR3 contains 13 residues. Germline V gene sequence: CDR1 SNHLY, CDR2 FYNNEI. The CDR3 nucleotides are TGTGCCAGCAGTGATGACCGGGACAATGAAGCTTTCTTT. Encoded protein: CASSDDRDNEAFF.

In the case of this clonotype: Likely a read error: the CDR3 ends without its conserved phenylalanine or tryptophan. The limits of the CDR3 on the DNA are not certain, so only TCRdb's listed CDR3 is given. The CDR3 region is CASSQDRTGAPHS. V and J are TRBV7-2 and TRBJ1-5; no check of the table's D call, TRBD1, against the DNA was made. The CDR3 length equals 13 residues, ends included. The V gene's germline CDR1 is SGHTA and CDR2 FQGNSA.

V and J are TRBV5-1 and TRBJ1-5; 9 nucleotides align to TRBD1. Per the germline V gene, CDR1 is SGHRS and CDR2 is YFSETQ. The CDR3 covers 14 residues. V trimming: 0 bases; J trimming: 9 bases; junction bases outside the gene matches: 4. Here the CDR3 reads CASSLEGTGSPQHF. In DNA, the CDR3 is TGCGCCAGCAGCTTGGAGGGGACAGGGTCGCCCCAGCATTTT.

Concerning this clonotype itself: A much larger clone lies one base from this, so it may be a read error. The DNA of the CDR3 is TGTGCCGGCAGCTTAGATCTTGGCGAGCAGTACTTC. Protein: CAGSLDLGEQYF. The chain has TRBV11-3 and TRBJ2-7; D is undetermined. Germline V gene sequence: CDR1 SGHNT, CDR2 YENEEA. The CDR3 consists of 12 residues. The variable domain in full, completed from reference TRBV11-3 and TRBJ2-7, reads EAGVVQSPRYKIIEKKQPVAFWCNPISGHNTLYWYLQNLGQGPELLIRYENEEAVDDSQLPKDRFSAERLKGVDSTLKIQPAELGDSAVYLCAGSLDLGEQYFGPGTRLTVT.

Note on this clonotype: Because the CDR3 is missing its conserved closing phenylalanine or tryptophan, this is likely a read error. Because the CDR3's place on the DNA is in doubt, the DNA is left out and the CDR3 is given as listed by TCRdb. The chain links TRBV7-3 to TRBJ1-4. The CDR3 contains 13 residues when both ends are counted. CDR1 and CDR2 from the germline V gene are SGHTA and FQGTGA. The CDR3 region is CASSLGRGANSYQ.